What follows are 3 T cell receptor beta chains derived from one specimen sequenced in a study of cytomegalovirus exposure and HLA in healthy donors. Only in-frame clones appear in the TCRdb table, and some are missing; sequencing was by immunoSEQ multiplex PCR. Of 150,000 to 200,000 clones listed, around 86% are singletons. The sequenced sample was PBMCs. Receptor source: a man aged 25 to 40 in good health and CMV-seropositive.

The chain links TRBV7-3 to TRBJ2-7, with TRBD1 matching 11 bases. The germline V gene has CDR1 SGHTA and CDR2 FQGTGA. The CDR3 runs 15 residues. V was pared by 5 bases and J by 3 bases, with 6 bases of the junction left unmatched. The CDR3 reads CASSEAGTGGYEQYF. CDR3 in DNA: TGTGCCAGCAGCGAGGCCGGGACAGGGGGCTACGAGCAGTACTTC.

V gene TRBV28 combines with J gene TRBJ1-1, with 8 nucleotides matching TRBD1. Trimming at V came to 3 bases and at J to 1 base, leaving 4 bases not matched to a gene. The CDR3 extends over 15 amino acids. Germline CDR1 is MDHEN and CDR2 is SYDVKM. This CDR3 reads CASSLAQGANTEAFF. In DNA, the CDR3 is TGTGCCAGCAGTTTGGCGCAGGGGGCGAACACTGAAGCTTTCTTT.

The rearrangement links TRBV27 to TRBJ1-6; D gene uncertain. Germline lookup yields CDR1 MNHEY and CDR2 SMNVEV (reference sequence). The length of the CDR3 is 12 residues. V gave up 3 bases and J gave up 9 bases, with 6 bases separating them. The DNA of the CDR3 is TGTGCCAGCAGTTTTGGTGGTTCACCCCTCCACTTT. This codes for CASSFGGSPLHF.